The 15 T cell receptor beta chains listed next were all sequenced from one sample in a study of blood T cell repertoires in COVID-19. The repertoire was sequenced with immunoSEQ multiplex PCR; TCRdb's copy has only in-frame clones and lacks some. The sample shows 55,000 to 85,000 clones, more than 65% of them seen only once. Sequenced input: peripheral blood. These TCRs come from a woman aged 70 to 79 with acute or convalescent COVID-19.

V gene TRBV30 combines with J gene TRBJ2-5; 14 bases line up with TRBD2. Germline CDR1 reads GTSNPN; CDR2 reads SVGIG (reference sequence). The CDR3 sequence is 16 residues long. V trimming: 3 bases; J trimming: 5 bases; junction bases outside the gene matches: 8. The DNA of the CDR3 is TGTGCCTGGAGGGAGGGACTAGCGGGAGATAGGGAGACCCAGTACTTC. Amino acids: CAWREGLAGDRETQYF.

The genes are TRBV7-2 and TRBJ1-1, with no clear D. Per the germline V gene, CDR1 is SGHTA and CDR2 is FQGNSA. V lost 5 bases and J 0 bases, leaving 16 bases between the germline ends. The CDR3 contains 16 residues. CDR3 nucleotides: TGTGCCAGCAGCCCCTCCCAGATGTTGATGAACACTGAAGCTTTCTTT. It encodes CASSPSQMLMNTEAFF.

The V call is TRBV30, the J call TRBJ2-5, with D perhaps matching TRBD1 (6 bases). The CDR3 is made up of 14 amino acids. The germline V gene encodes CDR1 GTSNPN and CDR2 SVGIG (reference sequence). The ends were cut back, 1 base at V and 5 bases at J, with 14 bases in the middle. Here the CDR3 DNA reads TGTGCCTGGAGTGCAGGGGTCCATCCGGAGACCCAGTACTTC. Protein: CAWSAGVHPETQYF.

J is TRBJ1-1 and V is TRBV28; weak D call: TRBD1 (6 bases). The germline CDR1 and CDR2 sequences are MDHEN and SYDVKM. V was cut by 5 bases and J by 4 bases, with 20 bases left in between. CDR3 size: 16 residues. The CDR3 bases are TGTGCCAGCAGTGAAGGTGGTGGGGGCGCGGTCACTGAAGCTTTCTTT. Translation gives CASSEGGGGAVTEAFF.

The CDR3 coding sequence is TGCGCCAGCAGCTTGAGCGGTGGGTCCCCCGGAGGAGGGTGGCAGTTCTTC. This gives the protein CASSLSGGSPGGGWQFF. The chain recombines TRBV5-1 with TRBJ2-1; a possible D gene is TRBD2 (6 bases). V was pared by 1 base and J by 12 bases, with 26 bases between. CDR1 is SGHRS, CDR2 YFSETQ, per germline. The CDR3 runs 17 residues.

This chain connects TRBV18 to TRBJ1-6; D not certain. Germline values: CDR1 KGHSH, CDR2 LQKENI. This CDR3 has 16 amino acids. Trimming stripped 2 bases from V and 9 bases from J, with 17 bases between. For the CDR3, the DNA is TGTGCCAGCTCACCAAGTAGTACAGAATTTGCTTCACCCCTCCACTTT. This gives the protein CASSPSSTEFASPLHF.

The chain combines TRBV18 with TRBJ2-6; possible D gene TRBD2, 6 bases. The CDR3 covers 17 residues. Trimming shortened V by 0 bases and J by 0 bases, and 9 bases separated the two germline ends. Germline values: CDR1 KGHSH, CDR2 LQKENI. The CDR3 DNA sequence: TGTGCCAGCTCACCACCGACGGGGGACTCTGGGGCCAACGTCCTGACTTTC. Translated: CASSPPTGDSGANVLTF. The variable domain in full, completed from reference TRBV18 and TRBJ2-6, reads NAGVMQNPRHLVRRRGQEARLRCSPMKGHSHVYWYRQLPEEGLKFMVYLQKENIIDESGMPKERFSAEFPKEGPSILRIQQVVRGDSAAYFCASSPPTGDSGANVLTFGAGSRLTVL.

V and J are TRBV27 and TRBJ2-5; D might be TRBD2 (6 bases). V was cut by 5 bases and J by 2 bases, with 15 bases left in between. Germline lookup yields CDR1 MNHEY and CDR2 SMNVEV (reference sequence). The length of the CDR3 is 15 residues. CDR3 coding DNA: TGTGCCAGCAGTCGGGGGTCAGGGCGGCAAGAGACCCAGTACTTC. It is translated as CASSRGSGRQETQYF.

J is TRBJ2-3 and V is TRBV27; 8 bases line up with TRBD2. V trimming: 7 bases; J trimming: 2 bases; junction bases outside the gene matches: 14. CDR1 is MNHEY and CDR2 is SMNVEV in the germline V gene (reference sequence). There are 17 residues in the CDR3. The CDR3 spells CASTPSGSGVFTDTQYF. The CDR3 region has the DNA TGTGCCAGCACCCCCTCGGGTAGCGGGGTCTTCACAGATACGCAGTATTTT.

CDR3 bases: TGTGCCAGCAGTTGGCAGGGAGGTGACACCGGGGAGCTGTTTTTT. Encoded protein: CASSWQGGDTGELFF. J is TRBJ2-2 and V is TRBV6-5, with a weak D call TRBD2 (6 bases). There are 15 residues in the CDR3. With 4 bases removed from V and 3 bases from J, the gap between germline ends came to 12 bases. Germline V gene sequence: CDR1 MNHEY, CDR2 SVGAGI.

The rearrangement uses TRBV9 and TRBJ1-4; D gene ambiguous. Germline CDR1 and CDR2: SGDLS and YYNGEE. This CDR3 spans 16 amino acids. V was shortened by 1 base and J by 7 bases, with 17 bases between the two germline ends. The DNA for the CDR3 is TGTGCCAGCAGCGTATCAGAGATCTTTCGAGGTGAAAAACTGTTTTTT. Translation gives CASSVSEIFRGEKLFF.

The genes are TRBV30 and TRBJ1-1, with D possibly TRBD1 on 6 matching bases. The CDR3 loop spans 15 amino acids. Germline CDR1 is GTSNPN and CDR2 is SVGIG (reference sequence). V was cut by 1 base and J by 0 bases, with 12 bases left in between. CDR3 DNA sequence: TGTGCCTGGAGTGCCCCCAGGGGATTGAACACTGAAGCTTTCTTT. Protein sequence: CAWSAPRGLNTEAFF.

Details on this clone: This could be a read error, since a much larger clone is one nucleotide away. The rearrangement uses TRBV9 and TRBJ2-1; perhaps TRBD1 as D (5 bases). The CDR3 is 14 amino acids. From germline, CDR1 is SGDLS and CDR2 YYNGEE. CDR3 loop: CTSSVDQGSNEQFF. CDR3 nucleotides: TGTACCAGCAGCGTAGATCAGGGAAGCAATGAGCAGTTCTTC.

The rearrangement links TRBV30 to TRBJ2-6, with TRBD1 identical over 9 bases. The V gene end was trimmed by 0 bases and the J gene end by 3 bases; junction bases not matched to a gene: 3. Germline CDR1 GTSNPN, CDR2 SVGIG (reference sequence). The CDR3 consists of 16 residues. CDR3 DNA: TGTGCCTGGAGTGTAACAGGGGGCGTTGGGGCCAACGTCCTGACTTTC. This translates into CAWSVTGGVGANVLTF.

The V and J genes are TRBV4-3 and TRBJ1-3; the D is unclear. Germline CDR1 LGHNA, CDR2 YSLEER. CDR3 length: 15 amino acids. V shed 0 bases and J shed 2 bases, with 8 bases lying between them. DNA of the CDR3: TGCGCCAGCAGCCAAGATTTCGGGACTGGAAACACCATATATTTT. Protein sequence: CASSQDFGTGNTIYF.